This entry describes one T cell receptor (beta chain). Its antigen is unidentified. The sample is drawn from a study of shared clonotypes between healthy human individuals. Study-wide context: CD4 naive cells filled three plates per donor, CD4 memory three, CD8 naive two and CD8 memory one.

The germline V gene encodes CDR1 MNHEY and CDR2 SMNVEV (reference sequence). The CDR3 is made up of 16 amino acids. Losses at the gene ends were 5 bases for V and 2 bases for J; bases not matched to a gene: 8. The assay used deep level. Sorted-subset replicate PCRs used 150 to 200 ng of genomic DNA. This amount corresponded to 25,000 to 30,000 T cell genomes. TCRdb's table, derived via immunoSEQ multiplex PCR, lists solely in-frame clones and lacks some. The table lists some 2.3 million clones, 80% to 95% of them singletons. Findings and caveats of the study: Naive CD4 clonotype sharing across several donors was around 5%.

The rearrangement joins TRBV27 to TRBJ2-1; 8 positions agree with TRBD1. Sequencing used naive CD4+ T cells from PBMCs. Noted subset: CD45RA+ positively selected. The TCR comes from a man aged 18 to 29 in good health. Some clones in this sample may be carry-over from other donors' samples. The CDR3 DNA reads as TGTGCCAGCAGTCCTTACGGGACAGGAACCTACAATGAGCAGTTCTTC. It is translated as CASSPYGTGTYNEQFF.